The 10 T cell receptor beta chains reported below all come from one sample, sequenced in a study of T cells after yellow fever vaccination. Each CDR3 protein gets one entry after TCRdb re-called the 5' RACE reads with MiXCR. This table has 500,000 to 700,000 distinct CDR3 sequences, 19% appearing once. The sequenced sample was PBMCs, obtained 15 days after the yellow fever booster vaccination. The receptors originated from a man aged 30-40 years who received the YFV17D yellow fever vaccine.

J is TRBJ2-3 and V is TRBV20-1, with TRBD2 as a possible D gene (6 bases). The V gene's germline CDR1 is DFQATT and CDR2 SNEGSKA (reference sequence). This CDR3 contains 15 residues. The DNA for the CDR3 is TGCAGCCCCCTAGAGCGGGCCCCGAGCACAGATACGCAGTATTTT. As protein: CSPLERAPSTDTQYF.

This clonotype was found a few times. The chain's CDR3 is CASSRALSSYEQYF. The CDR3 nucleotides are TGTGCCAGCAGTCGGGCCCTGAGCTCCTACGAGCAGTACTTC. This chain uses TRBV6-1 with TRBJ2-7; D not certain. The CDR3 covers 14 residues. The germline gives CDR1 MNHNS, CDR2 SASEGT. V was clipped by 5 bases and J by 0 bases, with 11 bases between them.

The V gene is TRBV20-1, the J gene TRBJ2-3, with D perhaps TRBD2 (6 bases). Germline V gene data show CDR1 as DFQATT and CDR2 as SNEGSKA (reference sequence). This CDR3 region has 14 residues. Trimming took 5 bases from V and 0 from J, leaving 12 bases between them. The CDR3 sequence is CSAPGTYSTDTQYF. CDR3 DNA sequence: TGCAGTGCTCCCGGGACTTACAGCACAGATACGCAGTATTTT.

The rearrangement uses TRBV4-3 and TRBJ2-7; D is perhaps TRBD2 (6 bases). The CDR3 has 16 residues. Germline-derived CDR1 and CDR2 are LGHNA and YSLEER. V was clipped by 4 bases and J by 0 bases, with 16 bases between them. CDR3 sequence (DNA): TGCGCCAGCAGCCCCCAGGCTAGCGCAGTCTCCTACGAGCAGTACTTC. Residues: CASSPQASAVSYEQYF.

This chain uses TRBV15 with TRBJ1-2, with D tentatively TRBD1 (5 bases). V lost 0 bases, J lost 4 bases, and 12 bases lay in between. Germline CDR1 reads LNHNV; CDR2 reads YYDKDF (reference sequence). This CDR3 is 15 amino acids long. The chain's CDR3 is CATSRDAGAVYGYTF. DNA for the CDR3: TGTGCCACCAGCAGAGATGCCGGGGCCGTCTATGGCTACACCTTC.

This clonotype has more than one count but fewer than ten. The chain joins TRBV6-2 or TRBV6-3 to TRBJ2-3; D gene unclear. V lost 6 bases to trimming and J lost 0 bases, with 10 bases between them. The CDR3 is 14 residues long. The germline V gene has CDR1 MNHEY and CDR2 SVGEGT. The DNA for the CDR3 is TGTGCCAGCAGGCTTACTTCTAGCACAGATACGCAGTATTTT. Protein sequence: CASRLTSSTDTQYF.

V gene TRBV27 combines with J gene TRBJ2-5; unclear D gene. The CDR3 covers 17 residues. Germline CDR1 is MNHEY and CDR2 is SMNVEV (reference sequence). The ends were cut back, 1 base at V and 0 bases at J, with 15 bases in the middle. CDR3 bases: TGTGCCAGCAGTTTATATCGGAACTCCTTGTACCAAGAGACCCAGTACTTC. Translation: CASSLYRNSLYQETQYF.

V usage is TRBV21-1 and J usage is TRBJ1-1; the table's D call of TRBD1 was not tested on the DNA. TRBV21-1 is given as a pseudogene. This CDR3 comprises 15 residues. CDR3 DNA: TGTGCCAGCGTAGGGGTGGGACAGGGTTGCACTGAAGCTTTCTTT. It encodes CASVGVGQGCTEAFF.

This chain's CDR3 is CASSEGGDLNTDTQYF. The DNA of the CDR3 is TGTGCCAGCAGTGAAGGAGGAGACCTAAACACAGATACGCAGTATTTT. This chain links TRBV6-1 with TRBJ2-3; D is ambiguous. The germline V gene encodes CDR1 MNHNS and CDR2 SASEGT. The CDR3 runs 16 residues. The V and J ends lost 1 base and 2 bases respectively, with 13 bases between them.

Here the CDR3 reads CASSHWTDSYEQYF. In DNA, the CDR3 is TGTGCCAGCAGCCATTGGACTGACTCCTACGAGCAGTACTTC. The J gene is TRBJ2-7, the V gene TRBV3-1; a possible D gene is TRBD2 (5 bases). Trimming pared 3 bases from V and 0 bases from J, leaving 9 bases between. Germline values: CDR1 LGHDT, CDR2 YNNKEL (reference sequence). The length of the CDR3 is 14 residues.